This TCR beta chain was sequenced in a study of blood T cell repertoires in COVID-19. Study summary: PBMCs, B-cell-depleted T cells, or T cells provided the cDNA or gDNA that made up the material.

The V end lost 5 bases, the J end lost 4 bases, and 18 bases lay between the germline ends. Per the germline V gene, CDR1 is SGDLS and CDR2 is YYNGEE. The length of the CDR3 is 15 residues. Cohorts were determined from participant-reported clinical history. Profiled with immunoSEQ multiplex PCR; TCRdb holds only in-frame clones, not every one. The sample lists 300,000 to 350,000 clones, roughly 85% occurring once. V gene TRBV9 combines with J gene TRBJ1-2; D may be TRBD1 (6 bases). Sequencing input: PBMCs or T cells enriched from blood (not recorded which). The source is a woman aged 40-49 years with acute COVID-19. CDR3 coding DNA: TGTGCCAGCAGAGGGTCGGCCAGGGGTGGCTATGGCTACACCTTC. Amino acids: CASRGSARGGYGYTF. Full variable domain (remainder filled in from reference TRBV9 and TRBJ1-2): DSGVTQTPKHLITATGQRVTLRCSPRSGDLSVYWYQQSLDQGLQFLIQYYNGEERAKGNILERFSAQQFPDLHSELNLSSLELGDSALYFCASRGSARGGYGYTFGSGTRLTVV.